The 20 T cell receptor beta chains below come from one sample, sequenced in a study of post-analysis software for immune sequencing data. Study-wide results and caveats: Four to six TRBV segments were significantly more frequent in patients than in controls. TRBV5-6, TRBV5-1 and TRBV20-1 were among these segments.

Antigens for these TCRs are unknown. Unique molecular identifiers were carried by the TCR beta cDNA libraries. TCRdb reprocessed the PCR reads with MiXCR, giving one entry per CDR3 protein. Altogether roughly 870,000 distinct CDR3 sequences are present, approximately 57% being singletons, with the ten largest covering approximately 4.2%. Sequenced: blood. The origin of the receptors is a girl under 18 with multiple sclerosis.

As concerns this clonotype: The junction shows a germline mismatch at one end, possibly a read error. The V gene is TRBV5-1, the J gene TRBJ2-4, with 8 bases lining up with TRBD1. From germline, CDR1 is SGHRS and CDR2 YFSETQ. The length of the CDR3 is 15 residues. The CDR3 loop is CASSLETGVFFEQCF. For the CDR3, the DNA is TGCGCCAGCAGCTTGGAGACAGGGGTTTTTTTCGAGCAGTGCTTC.

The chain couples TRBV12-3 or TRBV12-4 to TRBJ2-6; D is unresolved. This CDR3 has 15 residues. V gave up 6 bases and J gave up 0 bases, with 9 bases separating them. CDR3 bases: TGTGCCAGCAGCCAGATGAGCTCTGGGGCCAACGTCCTGACTTTC. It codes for CASSQMSSGANVLTF.

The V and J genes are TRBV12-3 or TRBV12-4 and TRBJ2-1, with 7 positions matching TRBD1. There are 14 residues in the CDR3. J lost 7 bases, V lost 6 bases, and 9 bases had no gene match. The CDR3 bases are TGTGCCAGCAGCACGGACAGGTTAGGGAATGAGCAGTTCTTC. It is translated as CASSTDRLGNEQFF.

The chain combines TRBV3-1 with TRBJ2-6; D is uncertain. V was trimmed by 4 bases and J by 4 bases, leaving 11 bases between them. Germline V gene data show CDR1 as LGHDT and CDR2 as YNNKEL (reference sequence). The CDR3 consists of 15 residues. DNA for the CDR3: TGTGCCAGCAGCCCCCGGGTTGGGGGGGCCAACGTCCTGACTTTC. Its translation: CASSPRVGGANVLTF.

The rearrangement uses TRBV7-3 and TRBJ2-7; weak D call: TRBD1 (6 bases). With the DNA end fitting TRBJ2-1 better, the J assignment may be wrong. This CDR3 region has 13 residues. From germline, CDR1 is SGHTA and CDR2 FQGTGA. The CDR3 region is CASSSDSTNEQFF. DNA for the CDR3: TGTGCCAGCAGCTCGGACAGCACTAATGAGCAGTTCTTC.

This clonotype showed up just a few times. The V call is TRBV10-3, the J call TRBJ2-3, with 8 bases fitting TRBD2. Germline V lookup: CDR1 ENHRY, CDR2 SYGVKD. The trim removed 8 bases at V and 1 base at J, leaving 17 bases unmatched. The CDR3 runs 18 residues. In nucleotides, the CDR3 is TGTGCCATCGCCTTCTCGGCGGGAGGTACCGGAGGCACAGATACGCAGTATTTT. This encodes CAIAFSAGGTGGTDTQYF.

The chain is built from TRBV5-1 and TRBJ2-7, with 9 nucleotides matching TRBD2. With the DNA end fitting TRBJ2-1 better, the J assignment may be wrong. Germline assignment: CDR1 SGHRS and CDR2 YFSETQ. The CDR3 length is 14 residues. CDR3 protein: CASSQPSGVDEQFF. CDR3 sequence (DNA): TGCGCCAGCAGCCAACCTAGCGGGGTCGATGAGCAGTTCTTC.

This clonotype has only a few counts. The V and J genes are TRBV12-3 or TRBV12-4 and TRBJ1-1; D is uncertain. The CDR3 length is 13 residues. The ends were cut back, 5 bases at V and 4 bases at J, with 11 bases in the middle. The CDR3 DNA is TGTGCCAGCAGTCTCGGGCTGGGCACTGAAGCTTTCTTT. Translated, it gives CASSLGLGTEAFF.

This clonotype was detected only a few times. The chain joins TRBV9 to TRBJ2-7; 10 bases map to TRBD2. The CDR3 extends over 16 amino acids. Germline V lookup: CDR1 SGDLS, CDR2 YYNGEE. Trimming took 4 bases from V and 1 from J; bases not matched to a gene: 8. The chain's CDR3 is CASSTQAGGPSYEQYF. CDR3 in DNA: TGTGCCAGCAGCACCCAAGCGGGAGGGCCGTCCTACGAGCAGTACTTC.

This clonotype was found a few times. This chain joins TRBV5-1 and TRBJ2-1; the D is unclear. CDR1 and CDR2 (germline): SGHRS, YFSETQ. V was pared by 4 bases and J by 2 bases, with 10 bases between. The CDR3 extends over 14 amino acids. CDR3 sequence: CASSPTAPYNEQFF. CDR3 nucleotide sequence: TGCGCCAGCAGCCCAACCGCCCCCTACAATGAGCAGTTCTTC.

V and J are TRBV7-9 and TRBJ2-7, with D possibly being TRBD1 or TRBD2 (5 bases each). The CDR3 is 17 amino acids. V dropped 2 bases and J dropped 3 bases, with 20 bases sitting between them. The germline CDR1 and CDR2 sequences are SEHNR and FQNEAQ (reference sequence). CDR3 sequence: CASSLNLGTQDDYEQYF. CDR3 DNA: TGTGCCAGCAGCTTAAATTTGGGGACGCAGGACGACTACGAGCAGTACTTC.

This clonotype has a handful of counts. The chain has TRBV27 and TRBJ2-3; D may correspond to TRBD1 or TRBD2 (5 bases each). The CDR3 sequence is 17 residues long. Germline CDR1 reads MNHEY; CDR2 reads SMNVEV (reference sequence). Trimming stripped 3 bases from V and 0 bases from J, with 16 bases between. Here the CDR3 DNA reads TGTGCCAGCAGTTTTGTTCGGGGCAGAGCTAGCACAGATACGCAGTATTTT. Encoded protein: CASSFVRGRASTDTQYF.

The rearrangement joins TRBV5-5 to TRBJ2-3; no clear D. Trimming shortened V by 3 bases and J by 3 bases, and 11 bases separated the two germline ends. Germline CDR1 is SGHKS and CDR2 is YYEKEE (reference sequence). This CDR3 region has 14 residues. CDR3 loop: CASSYSEMTDTQYF. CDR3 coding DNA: TGTGCCAGCAGCTACTCCGAAATGACAGATACGCAGTATTTT.

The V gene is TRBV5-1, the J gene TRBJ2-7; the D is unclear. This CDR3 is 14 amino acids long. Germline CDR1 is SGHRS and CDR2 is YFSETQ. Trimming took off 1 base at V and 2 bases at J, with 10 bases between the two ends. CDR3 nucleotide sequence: TGCGCCAGCAGCTTGTCTCCCGGTCCCTACGAGCAGTACTTC. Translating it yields CASSLSPGPYEQYF.

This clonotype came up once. The CDR3 spells CSVQRANTEAFF. Here the CDR3 DNA reads TGCAGCGTCCAAAGGGCGAACACTGAAGCTTTCTTT. V usage is TRBV29-1 and J usage is TRBJ1-1; no clear D. Germline V lookup: CDR1 SQVTM, CDR2 ANQGSEA. The CDR3 loop spans 12 amino acids. The germline V and J ends were trimmed by 6 bases and 1 base, with 9 bases remaining between them.

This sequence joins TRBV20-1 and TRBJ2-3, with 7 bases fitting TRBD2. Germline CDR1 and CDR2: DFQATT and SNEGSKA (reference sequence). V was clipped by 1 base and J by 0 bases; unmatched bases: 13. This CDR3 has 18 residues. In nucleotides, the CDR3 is TGCAGTGCTAGAGGTGCGGGGGACCCCCGGAGAAGCACAGATACGCAGTATTTT. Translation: CSARGAGDPRRSTDTQYF.

The CDR3 here is CSAAGGALYNEQFF. The CDR3 nucleotides read TGCAGTGCAGCAGGGGGAGCCCTCTACAATGAGCAGTTCTTC. The chain links TRBV20-1 to TRBJ2-1; 7 bases match TRBD1. V shed 6 bases and J 3 bases; nucleotides not matched to a gene: 8. The CDR3 spans 14 residues. Germline-derived CDR1 and CDR2 are DFQATT and SNEGSKA (reference sequence).

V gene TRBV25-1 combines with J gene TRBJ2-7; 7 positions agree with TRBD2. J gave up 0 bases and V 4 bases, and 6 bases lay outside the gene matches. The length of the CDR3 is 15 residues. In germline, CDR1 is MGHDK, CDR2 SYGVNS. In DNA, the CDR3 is TGTGCCAGCAGTGGACCCGGGGGGAGCTCCTACGAGCAGTACTTC. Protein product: CASSGPGGSSYEQYF.

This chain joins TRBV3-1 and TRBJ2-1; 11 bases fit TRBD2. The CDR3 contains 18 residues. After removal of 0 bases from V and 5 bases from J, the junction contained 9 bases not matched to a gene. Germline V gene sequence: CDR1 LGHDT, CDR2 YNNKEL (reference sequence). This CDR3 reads CASSQDRSLAGGDNEQFF. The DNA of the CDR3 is TGTGCCAGCAGCCAAGATCGAAGCCTAGCGGGAGGAGACAATGAGCAGTTCTTC.

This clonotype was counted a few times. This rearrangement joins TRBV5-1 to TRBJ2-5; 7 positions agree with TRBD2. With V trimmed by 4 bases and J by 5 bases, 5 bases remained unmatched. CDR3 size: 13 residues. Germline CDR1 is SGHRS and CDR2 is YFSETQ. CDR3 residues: CASSEILAETQYF. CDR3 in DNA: TGCGCCAGCAGCGAGATACTAGCGGAGACCCAGTACTTC.